These T cell receptor beta chains were read from a single sample in a study of a mutant IDH1 vaccine in newly diagnosed glioma. This table comes from immunoSEQ multiplex PCR, and its TCRdb copy is limited to in-frame clones, with some not included. This sample carries more than 55,000 clones, about 81% of them seen once, and the ten largest clones take approximately 8.2%. Their antigens remain unidentified. The source was PBMCs, collected from a glioma patient whose treatment included an IDH1 peptide vaccine. The source of these receptors is a middle-aged woman with glioma. Some clones in this sample may be carry-over from other donors' samples. The CDR3 runs from the conserved cysteine through the conserved F or W. D genes are given only for firm matches. Clone size is given for some rows only: seen once, a few or many times, or a class if the clone is expanded.

. TRBJ1-1 TRBV10-2 . CASGPWTANTEAFF TGCGCCAGCGGACCCTGGACAGCTAACACTGAAGCTTTCTTT
. TRBJ2-7 TRBV18 . CASSPRGASEQYF TGTGCCAGCTCACCACGGGGGGCCAGCGAGCAGTACTTC
. TRBJ1-1 TRBV25-1 TRBD1 CASSTERGLTEAFF TGTGCCAGCTCTACGGAGAGGGGGCTTACTGAAGCTTTCTTT
. TRBJ1-5 TRBV23-1 . CASSQSRARGNQPQHF TGCGCCAGCAGTCAATCGAGGGCGAGGGGCAATCAGCCCCAGCATTTT
. TRBJ1-5 TRBV27 . CASSLSPRSNQPQHF TGTGCCAGCAGTTTATCCCCCCGCAGCAATCAGCCCCAGCATTTT
. TRBJ2-7 TRBV10-3 . CAISRTGEQYF TGTGCCATCAGTAGGACTGGCGAGCAGTACTTC
. TRBJ2-3 TRBV7-2 . CASSLPAGSTDTQYF TGTGCCAGCAGCTTACCGGCGGGTAGCACAGATACGCAGTATTTT
. TRBJ2-1 TRBV5-1 . CASSLTFNEQFF TGCGCCAGCAGCTTGACTTTTAATGAGCAGTTCTTC
. TRBJ1-2 TRBV30 . CAWSVGQGNGGYTF TGTGCCTGGAGTGTCGGGCAGGGGAACGGAGGCTACACCTTC
. TRBJ1-1 TRBV10-1 . CASSRDGYTEAFF TGCGCCAGCAGTCGTGACGGTTACACTGAAGCTTTCTTT
. TRBJ2-2 TRBV5-6 TRBD1 CASSLRVGTGRTGELFF TGTGCCAGCAGCTTGCGTGTCGGGACAGGTCGCACCGGGGAGCTGTTTTTT
. TRBJ1-3 TRBV6-6 TRBD1 CAAYFHRGPGNTIYF TGTGCCGCATACTTCCACAGGGGGCCGGGAAACACCATATATTTT
. TRBJ1-3 TRBV30 . CACLYLPPSSGNTIYF TGTGCCTGCTTATATCTACCCCCGAGCTCTGGAAACACCATATATTTT
. TRBJ2-2 TRBV6-5 . CASSSTGELFF TGTGCCAGCAGCTCAACCGGGGAGCTGTTTTTT
. TRBJ1-5 TRBV7-8 . CASSPLSVFGAGVNQPQHF TGTGCCAGCAGCCCTCTATCGGTCTTTGGGGCGGGGGTTAATCAGCCCCAGCATTTT
. TRBJ2-3 TRBV6-1 TRBD2 CASSESSGGPDTQYF TGTGCCAGCAGTGAGTCTAGCGGGGGACCTGATACGCAGTATTTT
few TRBJ1-1 TRBV14 . CASSPRGETGYTEAFF TGTGCCAGCAGCCCCCGGGGGGAAACAGGGTACACTGAAGCTTTCTTT
. TRBJ1-5 TRBV9 . CASSATGTANQPQHF TGTGCCAGCAGCGCCACCGGGACGGCCAATCAGCCCCAGCATTTT
. TRBJ2-4 TRBV5-4 . CASSRRGSLVKNIQYF TGTGCCAGCAGCCGCCGGGGATCTCTGGTCAAAAACATTCAGTACTTC
. TRBJ2-3 TRBV9 TRBD2 CASSVYGGSTDTQYF TGTGCCAGCAGCGTATACGGGGGGAGCACAGATACGCAGTATTTT
. TRBJ1-1 TRBV11-2 . CASTRGTPSSVNTEAFF TGTGCCAGCACCAGAGGGACGCCTAGTTCCGTGAACACTGAAGCTTTCTTT
. TRBJ2-1 TRBV10-1 . CASSPWTGTYEQFF TGCGCCAGCAGCCCCTGGACCGGCACATATGAGCAGTTCTTC
. TRBJ2-3 TRBV6-1 . CASSERIGLPTGTDTQYF TGTGCCAGCAGTGAAAGGATAGGACTACCAACAGGCACAGATACGCAGTATTTT
. TRBJ2-4 TRBV9 . CASSVSPINPLAKNIQYF TGTGCCAGCAGCGTAAGCCCCATCAACCCCCTAGCCAAAAACATTCAGTACTTC
. TRBJ1-1 TRBV5-1 . CASSRNIPGQTEAFF TGCGCCAGCAGCCGAAACATCCCGGGGCAGACTGAAGCTTTCTTT
. TRBJ1-5 TRBV27 TRBD1 CASSLYYRQGDGPQHF TGTGCCAGCAGTTTATATTACAGACAGGGGGACGGGCCCCAGCATTTT
. TRBJ1-6 TRBV14 TRBD1 CASRLGTGDSYSPLHF TGTGCCAGCAGACTAGGGACAGGGGACTCCTATTCACCCCTCCACTTT
. TRBJ1-2 TRBV27 . CASSFSGEGAILYGYTF TGTGCCAGCAGTTTCTCTGGGGAGGGAGCTATTCTTTATGGCTACACCTTC
. TRBJ2-7 TRBV6-6 . CASSPEQLGAYEQYF TGTGCCAGCAGTCCCGAACAGCTTGGCGCCTACGAGCAGTACTTC
few TRBJ1-1 TRBV5-1 TRBD1 CASSTRQGQAFF TGCGCCAGCAGCACCCGACAGGGACAAGCTTTCTTT
once TRBJ2-5 TRBV29-1 . CSVEDLGGQETQYF TGCAGCGTTGAAGATCTGGGGGGTCAAGAGACCCAGTACTTC
. TRBJ1-2 TRBV19 . CASSVNRLGLKGYTF TGTGCCAGTAGTGTGAATAGGCTAGGGCTTAAGGGCTACACCTTC
. TRBJ2-5 TRBV7-8 TRBD1 CASSFGTGGETQYF TGTGCCAGCAGCTTCGGGACAGGGGGGGAGACCCAGTACTTC
few TRBJ1-1 TRBV25-1 . CASSDGMNTEAFF TGTGCCAGCAGTGATGGGATGAACACTGAAGCTTTCTTT
. TRBJ1-3 TRBV9 . CASSVGWNLAGNTIYF TGTGCCAGCAGCGTAGGGTGGAACTTGGCTGGAAACACCATATATTTT
. TRBJ2-2 TRBV4-2 . CASSPTRGYGELFF TGTGCCAGCAGCCCAACTAGGGGGTACGGGGAGCTGTTTTTT
. TRBJ2-1 TRBV5-1 TRBD2 CASSSRTSGGGNEQFF TGCGCCAGCAGCTCTAGGACTAGCGGGGGTGGGAATGAGCAGTTCTTC
. TRBJ1-3 TRBV5-1 . CASSLYEGNTIYF TGCGCCAGCAGCTTGTACGAAGGAAACACCATATATTTT
. TRBJ2-5 TRBV13 TRBD1 CASSLAGWTGGVETQYF TGTGCCAGCAGCTTAGCGGGGTGGACAGGGGGTGTGGAGACCCAGTACTTC
. TRBJ2-5 TRBV5-4 TRBD2 CASSSPGGQETQYF TGTGCCAGCAGCTCCCCGGGAGGCCAAGAGACCCAGTACTTC